This TCR beta chain was captured by sequencing in a study of T cell responses to AZD1222 COVID-19 vaccine. Sequenced by immunoSEQ multiplex PCR; TCRdb stores in-frame clones only, minus some. The sample shows about 150,000 clones, about 92% of them seen only once. Study-wide results and caveats: Of the AZD1222 recipients, only five to seven were seropositive at baseline. Once two AZD1222 doses were given, Spike-specific TCR breadth and depth went up. None of the repertoires were sampled until the peak T cell response had passed.

J gave up 5 bases and V 5 bases, and 4 bases lay outside the gene matches. Germline-derived CDR1 and CDR2 are SGHAT and FQNNGV. The CDR3 is 13 residues long. Worth noting for this clone: What it binds is not known.

The chain is built from TRBV11-2 and TRBJ1-1, with TRBD1 identical over 8 bases. The receptor comes from an adult in good health. The starting material was peripheral blood, obtained on day 0 of AZD1222 vaccination. The CDR3 loop is CASSIRQGTEAFF. CDR3 sequence (DNA): TGTGCCAGCAGCATACGACAGGGGACTGAAGCTTTCTTT.